Included here is one T cell receptor beta chain sequence, with context. The data were obtained in a study of T cells in Graves' hyperthyroidism and ophthalmopathy. As for the study in general: Once the initial diagnosis was made, peripheral blood was obtained before any treatment.

TCR beta CDR3 region amplification was performed from RNA transcripts. Researchers ran a first-round RT-PCR on the TCR CDR3 using the HTBI primer set. TCRdb processed the multiplex PCR reads anew with MiXCR; each CDR3 protein has one entry. The sample carries 600,000 to 650,000 distinct CDR3 sequences, roughly 20% recorded once. The germline V gene has CDR1 MNHGY and CDR2 SVAAGI. V lost 3 bases to trimming and J lost 0 bases, with 9 bases between them. This CDR3 has 15 amino acids. The origin of this receptor is a man under 40 with Graves' ophthalmopathy. This chain links TRBV6-9 with TRBJ1-3; D is undetermined. The sample consisted of blood. Here the CDR3 reads CASSYLPSSGNTIYF. For the CDR3, the DNA is TGTGCCAGCAGTTACTTGCCTAGCTCTGGAAACACCATATATTTT.